These 4 T cell receptor beta chains share one sample of origin, sequenced in a study of blood T cell repertoires in COVID-19. Only in-frame clones appear in the TCRdb table, and some are missing; sequencing was by immunoSEQ multiplex PCR. The data hold under 250,000 clones, with about nine tenths observed a single time. The material sequenced was peripheral blood. Receptors were obtained from a man aged 45-65 years with COVID-19, enrolled during active disease.

This sequence joins TRBV7-9 and TRBJ2-1, with TRBD2 identical over 10 bases. CDR3 length: 16 residues. Germline loops: CDR1 SEHNR, CDR2 FQNEAQ (reference sequence). V shed 8 bases, J shed 9 bases, and the junction held 16 bases outside the gene matches. The CDR3 loop reads CASSAGASGSWSEQFF. The DNA for the CDR3 is TGTGCCAGCTCGGCCGGGGCTAGCGGGAGTTGGAGTGAGCAGTTCTTC.

This chain uses TRBV2 with TRBJ2-7; D possibly corresponds to TRBD2 (7 bases). The V and J ends lost 6 bases and 1 base respectively, with 10 bases between them. The CDR3 sequence is 13 residues long. Germline assignment: CDR1 SNHLY and CDR2 FYNNEI. DNA of the CDR3: TGTGCCAGCAGGGGAGGGGGTTCCTACGAGCAGTACTTC. Amino acids: CASRGGGSYEQYF.

The rearrangement uses TRBV24-1 and TRBJ1-1, with unresolved D. CDR3 length equals 13 residues. CDR1 is KGHDR and CDR2 is SFDVKD in the germline V gene. Trimming removed 7 bases from V and 0 bases from J, with 8 bases in between. The CDR3 bases are TGTGCCACCAGCGATAACATGAACACTGAAGCTTTCTTT. This encodes CATSDNMNTEAFF.

The rearrangement uses TRBV7-2 and TRBJ1-1, with D possibly TRBD1 on 5 matching bases. Trimming shortened V by 3 bases and J by 1 base, and 9 bases separated the two germline ends. The CDR3 covers 14 residues. Looked up from germline, CDR1 is SGHTA and CDR2 is FQGNSA. CDR3 residues: CASSFRQGNTEAFF. The DNA of the CDR3 is TGTGCCAGCAGCTTTAGGCAGGGGAACACTGAAGCTTTCTTT.